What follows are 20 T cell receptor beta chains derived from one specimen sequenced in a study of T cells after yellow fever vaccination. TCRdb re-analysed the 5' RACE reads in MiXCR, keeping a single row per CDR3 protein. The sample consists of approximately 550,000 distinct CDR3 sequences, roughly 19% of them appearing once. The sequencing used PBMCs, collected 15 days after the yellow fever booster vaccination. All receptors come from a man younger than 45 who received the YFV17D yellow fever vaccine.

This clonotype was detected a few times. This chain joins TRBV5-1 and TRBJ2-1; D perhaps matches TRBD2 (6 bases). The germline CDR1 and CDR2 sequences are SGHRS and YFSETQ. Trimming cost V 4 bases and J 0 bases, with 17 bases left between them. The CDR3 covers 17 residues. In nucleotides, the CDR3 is TGCGCCAGCAGCCCAGGCGGGACGGGAACCTCCTACAATGAGCAGTTCTTC. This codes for CASSPGGTGTSYNEQFF.

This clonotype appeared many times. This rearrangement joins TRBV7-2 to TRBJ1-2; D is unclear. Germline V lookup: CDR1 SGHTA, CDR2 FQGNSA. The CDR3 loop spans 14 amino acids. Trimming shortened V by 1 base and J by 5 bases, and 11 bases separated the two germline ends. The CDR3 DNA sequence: TGTGCCAGCAGCTTAGATGGTTCGGGATATGGCTACACCTTC. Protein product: CASSLDGSGYGYTF.

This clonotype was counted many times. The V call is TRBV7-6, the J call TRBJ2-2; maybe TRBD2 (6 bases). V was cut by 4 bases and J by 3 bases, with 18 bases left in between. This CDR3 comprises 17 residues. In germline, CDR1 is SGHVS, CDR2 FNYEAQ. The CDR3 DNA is TGTGCCAGCAGCTCCACCCCCTCCGGGACTTACACCGGGGAGCTGTTTTTT. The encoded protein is CASSSTPSGTYTGELFF.

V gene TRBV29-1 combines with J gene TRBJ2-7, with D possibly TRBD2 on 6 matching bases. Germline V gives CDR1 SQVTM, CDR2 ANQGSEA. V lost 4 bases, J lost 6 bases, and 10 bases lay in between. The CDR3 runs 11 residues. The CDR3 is CSVGGDREQYF. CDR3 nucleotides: TGCAGCGTTGGGGGGGATCGCGAGCAGTACTTC.

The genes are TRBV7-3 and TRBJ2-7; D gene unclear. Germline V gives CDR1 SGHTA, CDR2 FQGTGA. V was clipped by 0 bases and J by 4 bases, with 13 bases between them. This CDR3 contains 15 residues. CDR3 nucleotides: TGTGCCAGCAGCTTAACGGGCGGCCAGGCATACGAGCAGTACTTC. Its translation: CASSLTGGQAYEQYF.

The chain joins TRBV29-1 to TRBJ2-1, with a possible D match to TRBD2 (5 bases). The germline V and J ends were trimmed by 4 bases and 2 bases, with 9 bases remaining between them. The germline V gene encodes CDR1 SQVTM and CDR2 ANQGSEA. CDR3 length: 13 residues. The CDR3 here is CSVGRTAYNEQFF. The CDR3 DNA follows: TGCAGCGTTGGGAGGACGGCCTACAATGAGCAGTTCTTC.

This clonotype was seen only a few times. CDR3 in amino acids: CASSQGRLYTGELFF. As DNA, the CDR3 is TGTGCCAGCAGTCAAGGACGTTTATACACCGGGGAGCTGTTTTTT. This sequence joins TRBV12-3 or TRBV12-4 and TRBJ2-2; unclear D gene. The CDR3 is 15 residues long. Between the trimmed V and J ends, which lost 5 bases and 3 bases, there was a span of 13 bases.

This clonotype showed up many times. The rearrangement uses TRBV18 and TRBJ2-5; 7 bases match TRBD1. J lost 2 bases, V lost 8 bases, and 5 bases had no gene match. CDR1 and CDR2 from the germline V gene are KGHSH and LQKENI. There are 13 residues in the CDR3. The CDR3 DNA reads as TGTGCCAGCAGCCCGGGACAGCAAGAGACCCAGTACTTC. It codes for CASSPGQQETQYF.

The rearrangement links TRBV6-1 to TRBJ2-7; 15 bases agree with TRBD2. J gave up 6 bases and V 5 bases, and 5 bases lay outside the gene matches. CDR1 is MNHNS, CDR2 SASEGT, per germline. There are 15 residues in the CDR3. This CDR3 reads CASSRTSGRAREQYF. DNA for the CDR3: TGTGCCAGCAGTCGGACTAGCGGGAGGGCCCGCGAGCAGTACTTC.

CDR3 in DNA: TGTGCCAGCAGCTTAGGTGCACGCGCCTACGAGCAGTACTTC. Translated: CASSLGARAYEQYF. The chain couples TRBV7-2 to TRBJ2-7; no definite D call. This CDR3 region has 14 residues. Germline assignment: CDR1 SGHTA and CDR2 FQGNSA. V lost 1 base to trimming and J lost 2 bases, with 9 bases between them.

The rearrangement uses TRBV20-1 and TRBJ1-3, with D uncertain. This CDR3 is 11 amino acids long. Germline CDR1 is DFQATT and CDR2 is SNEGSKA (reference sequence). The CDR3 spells CTMSSGNTIYF. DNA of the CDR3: TGCACTATGAGCTCTGGAAACACCATATATTTT.

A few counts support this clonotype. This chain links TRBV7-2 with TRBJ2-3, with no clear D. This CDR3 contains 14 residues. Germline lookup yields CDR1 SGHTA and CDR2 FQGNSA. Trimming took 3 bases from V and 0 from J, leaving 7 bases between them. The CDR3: CASSLKTSTDTQYF. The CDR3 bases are TGTGCCAGCAGCTTGAAAACGAGCACAGATACGCAGTATTTT.

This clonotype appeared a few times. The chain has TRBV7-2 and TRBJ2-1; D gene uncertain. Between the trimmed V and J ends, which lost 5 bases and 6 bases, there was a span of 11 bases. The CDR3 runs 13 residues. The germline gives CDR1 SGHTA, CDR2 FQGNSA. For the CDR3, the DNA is TGTGCCAGCAGCCCCTCGACATCCAATGAGCAGTTCTTC. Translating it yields CASSPSTSNEQFF.

The CDR3 here is CASSPQPPEAFF. For the CDR3, the DNA is TGTGCCAGCAGCCCCCAACCCCCTGAAGCTTTCTTT. This chain connects TRBV14 to TRBJ1-1; unclear D gene. The CDR3 covers 12 residues. V was trimmed by 4 bases and J by 6 bases, leaving 9 bases between them. Germline V gene data show CDR1 as SGHDN and CDR2 as FVKESK.

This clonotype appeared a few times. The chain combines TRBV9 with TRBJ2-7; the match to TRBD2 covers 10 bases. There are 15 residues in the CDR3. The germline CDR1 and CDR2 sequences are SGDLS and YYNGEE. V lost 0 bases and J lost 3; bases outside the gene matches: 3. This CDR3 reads CASSVAPSGGYEQYF. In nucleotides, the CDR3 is TGTGCCAGCAGCGTAGCCCCTAGCGGGGGCTACGAGCAGTACTTC.

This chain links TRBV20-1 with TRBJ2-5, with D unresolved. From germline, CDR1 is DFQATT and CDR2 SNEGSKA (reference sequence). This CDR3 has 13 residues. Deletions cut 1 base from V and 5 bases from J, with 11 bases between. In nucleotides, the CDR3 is TGCAGTGCTAGAGCCACGGTTGGGGAGACCCAGTACTTC. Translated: CSARATVGETQYF.

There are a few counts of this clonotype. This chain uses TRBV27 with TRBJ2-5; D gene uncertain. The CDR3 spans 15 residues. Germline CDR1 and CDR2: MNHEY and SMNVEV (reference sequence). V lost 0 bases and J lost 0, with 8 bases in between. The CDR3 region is CASSLSWADQETQYF. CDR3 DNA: TGTGCCAGCAGTTTATCGTGGGCGGACCAAGAGACCCAGTACTTC.

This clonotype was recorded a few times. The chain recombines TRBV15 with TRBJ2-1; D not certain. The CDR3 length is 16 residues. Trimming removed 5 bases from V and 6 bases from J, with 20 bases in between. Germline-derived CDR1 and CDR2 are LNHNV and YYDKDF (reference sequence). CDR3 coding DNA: TGTGCCACCAGCCTTCCCGGCCCCCGCCTCTCCAATGAGCAGTTCTTC. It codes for CATSLPGPRLSNEQFF.

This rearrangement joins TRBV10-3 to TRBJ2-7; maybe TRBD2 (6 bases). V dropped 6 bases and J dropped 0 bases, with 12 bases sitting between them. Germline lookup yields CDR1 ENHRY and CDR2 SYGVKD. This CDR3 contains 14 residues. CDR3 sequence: CAISGDWSSYEQYF. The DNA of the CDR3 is TGTGCCATCAGCGGGGACTGGAGCTCCTACGAGCAGTACTTC.

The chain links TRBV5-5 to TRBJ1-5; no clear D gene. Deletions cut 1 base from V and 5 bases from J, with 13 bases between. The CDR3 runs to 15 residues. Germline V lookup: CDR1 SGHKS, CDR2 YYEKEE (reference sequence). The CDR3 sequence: CASSLMGLGDQPQHF. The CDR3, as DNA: TGTGCCAGCAGCTTGATGGGGTTAGGAGATCAGCCCCAGCATTTT.